Listed below are T cell receptor beta chains from one sample, sequenced in a study of T cell responses to AZD1222 COVID-19 vaccine. Produced via immunoSEQ multiplex PCR; TCRdb's table is partial and in-frame only. Of around 150,000 clones in the sample, 94% were seen once. The specimen comprised peripheral blood, sampled on day 0 of AZD1222 vaccination. Every receptor here comes from an adult in good health. Each CDR3 is given with its conserved first and last residue. The order of the fields is J gene, V gene, CDR3 protein.

TRBJ1-6	TRBV4-1	CASSQYGGTGALYNSPLHF
TRBJ2-3	TRBV6-2/TRBV6-3	CASSLGHHTDTQYF
TRBJ2-2	TRBV19	CASSILGTDTGELFF
TRBJ2-4	TRBV6-6	CASSYGLSGNIQYF
TRBJ1-1	TRBV7-2	CASSSSLTGTEAFF
TRBJ2-5	TRBV5-4	CASSLPGSQETQYF
TRBJ2-1	TRBV7-7	CASSILAGNEQFF
TRBJ1-1	TRBV21-1	CASRGEGRLETEAFF
TRBJ2-1	TRBV13	CASSEGNEQFF
TRBJ1-5	TRBV6-5	CASSWGGGQPQHF
TRBJ1-2	TRBV28	CASRMILQGKENYGYTF
TRBJ2-1	TRBV2	CASQRRVNEQFF
TRBJ1-1	TRBV3-1/TRBV3-2	CASSSQGGTEAFF
TRBJ1-2	TRBV27	CASSLYGAWNYGYTF
TRBJ1-2	TRBV29-1	CSDRDREYGYTF